The 28 T cell receptor beta chains given below trace back to one sample, sequenced in a study of molecular identifiers for immune sequencing clone quantification. TCRdb called the PCR reads again in MiXCR, with one record for every CDR3 protein. The table shows under 800,000 distinct CDR3 sequences, with around 25% occurring only once. Sequenced: naive CD8+ T cells from blood, with Jurkat cell RNA spiked in. Sample subset: FACS-sorted CD8+CD4-CCR7+CD45RA+ naive T cells. The receptors were sampled from a human donor in good health. Some libraries in this study had Jurkat cell RNA spiked in.

The CDR3 region has the DNA TGTGCCAGCAGCTCCCACCATATCGGGAGCACAGATACGCAGTATTTT. Translated: CASSSHHIGSTDTQYF. V and J are TRBV9 and TRBJ2-3; D is uncertain. CDR1 is SGDLS, CDR2 YYNGEE, per germline. Trimming took off 4 bases at V and 0 bases at J, with 15 bases between the two ends. The CDR3 is 16 residues long.

Notes on this clonotype: A much larger clone differs from this one at a single base, so this may be a read error. The chain recombines TRBV28 with TRBJ1-5; D possibly corresponds to TRBD1 (5 bases). Between the trimmed V and J ends, which lost 8 bases and 0 bases, there was a span of 14 bases. Germline V gene sequence: CDR1 MDHEN, CDR2 SYDVKM. There are 15 residues in the CDR3. CDR3 coding DNA: TGTGCCAGCGGCGAGACAGATTATAGCAATCAGCCCCAGCATTTT. Amino acids: CASGETDYSNQPQHF.

Many counts were recorded for this clonotype. The CDR3 nucleotides read TGTGCCAGCAGTTATTCCGGGACGGACCTTGCCGGACCTTTCTTT. Amino acid sequence: CASSYSGTDLAGPFF. The chain employs TRBV2 and TRBJ1-1; perhaps TRBD1 as D (5 bases). Germline V gene sequence: CDR1 SNHLY, CDR2 FYNNEI. V shed 5 bases and J shed 12 bases, with 25 bases lying between them. The CDR3 is 15 amino acids.

This clonotype was recorded many times. The V and J genes are TRBV5-5 and TRBJ2-3; no clear D. V was clipped by 0 bases and J by 1 base, with 9 bases between them. CDR3 length: 15 residues. Germline CDR1 is SGHKS and CDR2 is YYEKEE (reference sequence). The CDR3 nucleotides read TGTGCCAGCAGCTTGGTTGCGTTTGGCACAGATACGCAGTATTTT. Protein product: CASSLVAFGTDTQYF. Full variable domain (outside the CDR3, taken from reference TRBV5-5 and TRBJ2-3): DAGVTQSPTHLIKTRGQQVTLRCSPISGHKSVSWYQQVLGQGPQFIFQYYEKEERGRGNFPDRFSARQFPNYSSELNVNALLLGDSALYLCASSLVAFGTDTQYFGPGTRLTVL.

This clonotype has ten or more counts. This chain joins TRBV4-1 and TRBJ2-2, with D hard to call. Per germline, CDR1 MGHRA and CDR2 YSYEKL. V lost 0 bases to trimming and J lost 1 base, with 0 bases between them. This CDR3 is built from 13 residues. The CDR3 sequence is CASSQENTGELFF. The DNA of the CDR3 is TGCGCCAGCAGCCAAGAGAACACCGGGGAGCTGTTTTTT.

This clonotype was observed a handful of times. The rearrangement uses TRBV27 and TRBJ2-7, with TRBD2 as a possible D gene (6 bases). Germline assignment: CDR1 MNHEY and CDR2 SMNVEV (reference sequence). The CDR3 spans 12 residues. V gave up 10 bases and J gave up 5 bases, with 15 bases separating them. The CDR3 is CATLTASDEQYF. The CDR3 region has the DNA TGTGCCACCCTTACGGCTAGCGACGAGCAGTACTTC.

V gene TRBV7-6 combines with J gene TRBJ2-3; 11 positions match TRBD2. The CDR3 is made up of 17 amino acids. CDR1 and CDR2 from the germline V gene are SGHVS and FNYEAQ. The V gene end was trimmed by 4 bases and the J gene end by 3 bases; junction bases not matched to a gene: 9. The CDR3 bases are TGTGCCAGCAGCTCCCCTCTGACTAGCGGGGTGACAGATACGCAGTATTTT. Its protein is CASSSPLTSGVTDTQYF. Supplemented by reference TRBV7-6 and TRBJ2-3, the full variable domain reads GAGVSQSPRYKVTKRGQDVALRCDPISGHVSLYWYRQALGQGPEFLTYFNYEAQQDKSGLPNDRFSAERPEGSISTLTIQRTEQRDSAMYRCASSSPLTSGVTDTQYFGPGTRLTVL.

This chain links TRBV6-2 or TRBV6-3 with TRBJ2-5, with 8 positions matching TRBD1. Germline V lookup: CDR1 MNHEY, CDR2 SVGEGT. The trim removed 6 bases at V and 0 bases at J, leaving 12 bases unmatched. The CDR3 runs 17 residues. CDR3 region: CASREGAGQAHQETQYF. The CDR3, as DNA: TGTGCCAGCAGGGAAGGGGCGGGACAGGCCCACCAAGAGACCCAGTACTTC.

As for this clonotype: One junction end disagrees with the germline gene, perhaps due to a read error. This chain uses TRBV7-9 with TRBJ2-5, with D perhaps TRBD1 (6 bases). The CDR3 extends over 15 amino acids. CDR1 and CDR2 from the germline V gene are SEHNR and FQNEAQ (reference sequence). CDR3 bases: TGTGCCGGCAGCTTAGCCCAGACAGGAGGAGAGACCCAGTACTTC. It codes for CAGSLAQTGGETQYF. Using reference TRBV7-9 and TRBJ2-5 for the parts outside the CDR3, the full variable domain is DTGVSQNPRHKITKRGQNVTFRCDPISEHNRLYWYRQTLGQGPEFLTYFQNEAQLEKSRLLSDRFSAERPKGSFSTLEIQRTEQGDSAMYLCAGSLAQTGGETQYFGPGTRLLVL.

This clonotype was seen a few times. The chain is built from TRBV3-1 and TRBJ2-7; D not certain. The ends were cut back, 1 base at V and 6 bases at J, with 19 bases in the middle. Germline lookup yields CDR1 LGHDT and CDR2 YNNKEL (reference sequence). This CDR3 spans 16 amino acids. This CDR3 is CASSQARTGLPSEQYF. CDR3 bases: TGTGCCAGCAGCCAAGCCCGGACGGGTCTCCCCTCCGAGCAGTACTTC.

This clonotype was recorded at least ten times. The chain employs TRBV5-6 and TRBJ2-7, with D maybe TRBD1 (5 bases). V was clipped by 4 bases and J by 4 bases, with 15 bases between them. Per germline, CDR1 SGHDT and CDR2 YYEEEE. The CDR3 totals 14 residues. CDR3 residues: CASSQGGAWYEQYF. CDR3 in DNA: TGTGCCAGCAGCCAGGGTGGGGCTTGGTACGAGCAGTACTTC.

The rearrangement uses TRBV11-2 and TRBJ2-7; 9 nucleotides align to TRBD1. Per the germline V gene, CDR1 is SGHAT and CDR2 is FQNNGV. V was clipped by 4 bases and J by 7 bases; unmatched bases: 5. This CDR3 has 13 residues. The CDR3 DNA is TGTGCCAGCAGCTACAGGGGGCAGGGGGAGCAGTACTTC. Its translation: CASSYRGQGEQYF.

In its sample, this clonotype was seen a few times. The chain uses TRBV19 and TRBJ2-7, with D uncertain. V lost 1 base and J 2 bases, leaving 9 bases between the germline ends. This CDR3 is 14 amino acids long. Per the germline V gene, CDR1 is LNHDA and CDR2 is SQIVND (reference sequence). The CDR3 DNA reads as TGTGCCAGTAGTATAGGGACCGAAGCCTACGAGCAGTACTTC. This encodes CASSIGTEAYEQYF.

This clonotype was seen a few times. The rearrangement links TRBV2 to TRBJ2-3, with 10 positions matching TRBD2. Germline V gene data show CDR1 as SNHLY and CDR2 as FYNNEI. The V segment lost 7 bases and the J segment 0 bases; nucleotides outside the gene matches: 10. The CDR3 loop spans 17 amino acids. The CDR3 is CASIPSRTSGSTDTQYF. The CDR3 DNA reads TGTGCCAGCATTCCCAGTCGGACTAGCGGTAGCACAGATACGCAGTATTTT. The whole variable domain, remainder taken from reference TRBV2 and TRBJ2-3, is EPEVTQTPSHQVTQMGQEVILRCVPISNHLYFYWYRQILGQKVEFLVSFYNNEISEKSEIFDDQFSVERPDGSNFTLKIRSTKLEDSAMYFCASIPSRTSGSTDTQYFGPGTRLTVL.

On this clonotype: A much bigger clone sits one base away, suggesting this may be a read error. This CDR3 is missing its conserved last phenylalanine or tryptophan, likely due to a read error. The rearrangement joins TRBV9 to TRBJ2-3, with TRBD2 matching over 7 bases. The CDR3 has 18 amino acids. V lost 1 base and J lost 2; bases outside the gene matches: 13. Germline assignment: CDR1 SGDLS and CDR2 YYNGEE. The CDR3 DNA sequence: TGTGCCAGCAGCGTACAAGCGGGATCTTCGTCGTACACAGATACGCAGTATGTT. It specifies CASSVQAGSSSYTDTQYV.

The V call is TRBV30, the J call TRBJ2-3; TRBD2 matches at 11 bases. V was pared by 3 bases and J by 0 bases, with 11 bases of the junction left unmatched. Germline CDR1 is GTSNPN and CDR2 is SVGIG (reference sequence). This CDR3 is built from 18 residues. CDR3 DNA: TGTGCCTGGAGGGGACTAGCGGAGATTGAGTTTAGCACAGATACGCAGTATTTT. Encoded protein: CAWRGLAEIEFSTDTQYF.

Regarding this clonotype: Germline and junction disagree at one end, which may indicate a read error. The chain couples TRBV3-1 to TRBJ2-2; D gene uncertain. CDR3 length: 14 amino acids. The germline V gene has CDR1 LGHDT and CDR2 YNNKEL (reference sequence). CDR3 nucleotides: TGTGCCAGCAGCCCCCCAACTAACAACGGGGAGCTGTTTTTT. Encoded protein: CASSPPTNNGELFF.

This clonotype was observed a few times. This chain uses TRBV4-2 with TRBJ2-1; D is uncertain. The V and J ends lost 4 bases and 0 bases respectively, with 16 bases between them. In germline, CDR1 is LGHNA, CDR2 YNFKEQ. The CDR3 extends over 17 amino acids. The CDR3 DNA follows: TGTGCCAGCAGCCCAGGTCGCTCGCGGAGCTCCTACAATGAGCAGTTCTTC. Its translation: CASSPGRSRSSYNEQFF.

On this clonotype itself: Mismatch with germline at one junction end may stem from a read error. V gene TRBV29-1 combines with J gene TRBJ2-1; D remains ambiguous. The length of the CDR3 is 12 residues. Germline-derived CDR1 and CDR2 are SQVTM and ANQGSEA. The CDR3: CSVTRSYNGQFF. The DNA of the CDR3 is TGCAGCGTAACCCGGTCCTACAATGGGCAGTTCTTC.

This clonotype was seen at least ten times. V gene TRBV5-1 combines with J gene TRBJ2-3; 12 bases agree with TRBD2. Germline lookup yields CDR1 SGHRS and CDR2 YFSETQ. This CDR3 has 16 amino acids. The ends lost 0 bases at V and 4 bases at J; junction bases unmatched: 3. CDR3 residues: CASSLVLAGGSDTQYF. In DNA, the CDR3 is TGCGCCAGCAGCTTGGTTCTAGCGGGAGGGTCAGATACGCAGTATTTT.

A few counts support this clonotype. CDR3 in DNA: TGCGCCAGCAGCCGCGATTGGGGATACGAGCAGTACTTC. Protein sequence: CASSRDWGYEQYF. The chain recombines TRBV4-3 with TRBJ2-7; D not certain. CDR3 length: 13 amino acids. V was pared by 4 bases and J by 4 bases, with 11 bases between. Per germline, CDR1 LGHNA and CDR2 YSLEER.

On this clonotype: This may be a read error: a much more frequent sequence differs by one nucleotide. J is TRBJ2-7 and V is TRBV2; possibly TRBD2 for D (5 bases). Germline loops: CDR1 SNHLY, CDR2 FYNNEI. The CDR3 is 14 amino acids. In nucleotides, the CDR3 is TGTGCCAGCAGTGAAGTGATGGGAGACTACGAGCGGTACTTC. Amino acids: CASSEVMGDYERYF.

The chain links TRBV6-2 or TRBV6-3 to TRBJ2-7; the match to TRBD2 covers 8 bases. This CDR3 spans 16 amino acids. CDR1 is MNHEY and CDR2 is SVGEGT in the germline V gene. The trim removed 0 bases at V and 6 bases at J, leaving 10 bases unmatched. The CDR3 DNA is TGTGCCAGCAGTTACTCGAGGCGGGAGGCCTTTCGCGAGCAGTACTTC. It specifies CASSYSRREAFREQYF.

Concerning this clonotype: Possible read error: a much larger clone is one base away. This chain connects TRBV29-1 to TRBJ1-3; 7 bases align to TRBD1. V lost 7 bases, J lost 2 bases, and 8 bases stayed unmatched. CDR3 length: 14 amino acids. Germline V CDR1 and CDR2: SQVTM, ANQGSEA. The DNA of the CDR3 is TGCAGCGAGGGAAACAGGGGAACTGGAAACACCATATATTTT. Translating gives CSEGNRGTGNTIYF.

This clonotype turned up a few times. The chain combines TRBV11-2 with TRBJ2-5; D is perhaps TRBD1 (6 bases). V gave up 4 bases and J gave up 0 bases, with 12 bases separating them. CDR1 and CDR2 (germline): SGHAT, FQNNGV. The CDR3 has 15 residues. In DNA, the CDR3 is TGTGCCAGCAGCTGGGGGACAATGTACCAAGAGACCCAGTACTTC. Residues: CASSWGTMYQETQYF.

Turning to this clonotype: A single base separates this from a much larger clone, so it may be a read error. The chain uses TRBV12-3 or TRBV12-4 and TRBJ2-2, with 7 bases matching TRBD1. The CDR3 is 16 residues long. Here the CDR3 DNA reads TGTGCCGGCAGTTCTTTGACAGGGTTAAATCCCGGGGAGCTGTTTTTT. Encoded protein: CAGSSLTGLNPGELFF.

In the case of this clonotype: Possible read error: a much larger clone is one base away. The gene calls are TRBV4-1 and TRBJ2-7; 7 nucleotides align to TRBD1. Losses at the gene ends were 2 bases for V and 4 bases for J; bases not matched to a gene: 2. CDR3 length: 13 residues. Germline assignment: CDR1 MGHRA and CDR2 YSYEKL. CDR3 in DNA: TGCGCCAGCAGCCAAAAACAGGGGTACGAGCAGTACTTC. Protein product: CASSQKQGYEQYF.

The V and J genes are TRBV13 and TRBJ2-7, with TRBD2 matching over 9 bases. V trimming: 3 bases; J trimming: 4 bases; junction bases outside the gene matches: 16. This CDR3 contains 18 residues. The germline V gene has CDR1 PRHDT and CDR2 FYEKMQ (reference sequence). CDR3 region: CASSLTGGRGRAFYEQYF. The CDR3 nucleotides read TGTGCCAGCAGCTTGACTGGCGGCCGCGGGAGGGCCTTTTACGAGCAGTACTTC.